These T cell receptor beta chains were read from a single sample in a study of early T cells in non-severe SARS-CoV-2 infection. MiXCR was run by TCRdb on the 5' RACE reads, yielding one entry per CDR3 protein. The sample contains 50,000 to 65,000 distinct CDR3 sequences, 20% to 25% of which appear only once. Specimen: whole blood, collected at baseline. All receptors come from an adult who was a healthcare worker with PCR-confirmed SARS-CoV-2 infection or an uninfected control (not recorded which). The CDR3 runs from the conserved cysteine through the conserved F or W. The order of the fields is J gene, V gene, D gene, clone size, CDR3 protein, CDR3 DNA. D genes are given only for firm matches. Clone sizes are given selectively: once, few, many, or a class where the clone is expanded.

j_gene: TRBJ2-7; v_gene: TRBV7-9; d_gene: .; abundance: .; CDR3aa: CASSPGLGQGEQYF; CDR3nt: TGTGCCAGCAGCCCGGGACTGGGGCAGGGGGAGCAGTACTTC
j_gene: TRBJ2-2; v_gene: TRBV2; d_gene: TRBD2; abundance: .; CDR3aa: CASSKGLADPNTGELFF; CDR3nt: TGTGCCAGCAGTAAGGGACTAGCGGACCCGAACACCGGGGAGCTGTTTTTT
j_gene: TRBJ1-1; v_gene: TRBV20-1; d_gene: TRBD1; abundance: few; CDR3aa: CSANPRTGRSEAFF; CDR3nt: TGCAGTGCGAACCCCAGGACAGGGCGGTCTGAAGCTTTCTTT
j_gene: TRBJ2-7; v_gene: TRBV2; d_gene: .; abundance: few; CDR3aa: CASSALYEQYF; CDR3nt: TGTGCCAGCAGCGCTCTCTACGAGCAGTACTTC
j_gene: TRBJ1-1; v_gene: TRBV29-1; d_gene: .; abundance: .; CDR3aa: CSVVGTEAFF; CDR3nt: TGCAGCGTTGTAGGAACTGAAGCTTTCTTT
j_gene: TRBJ2-1; v_gene: TRBV7-3; d_gene: .; abundance: few; CDR3aa: CASSFGTATNEQFF; CDR3nt: TGTGCCAGCAGCTTTGGCACGGCGACAAATGAGCAGTTCTTC
j_gene: TRBJ2-7; v_gene: TRBV29-1; d_gene: .; abundance: .; CDR3aa: CSVLEGGKKYF; CDR3nt: TGCAGCGTTCTAGAGGGGGGGAAGAAATACTTC
j_gene: TRBJ1-2; v_gene: TRBV10-3; d_gene: .; abundance: many; CDR3aa: CAISESEQGIYGYTF; CDR3nt: TGTGCCATCAGTGAGTCGGAGCAGGGGATATATGGCTACACCTTC
j_gene: TRBJ1-4; v_gene: TRBV29-1; d_gene: .; abundance: .; CDR3aa: CSVRYDTATNEKLFF; CDR3nt: TGCAGCGTCCGATACGACACCGCGACTAATGAAAAACTATTTTTT
j_gene: TRBJ2-5; v_gene: TRBV30; d_gene: .; abundance: .; CDR3aa: CAWTLGTSARRETQYF; CDR3nt: TGTGCCTGGACTCTTGGGACTTCAGCTAGGCGGGAGACCCAGTACTTC
j_gene: TRBJ2-3; v_gene: TRBV20-1; d_gene: TRBD2; abundance: .; CDR3aa: CSAAFRLARGADTQYF; CDR3nt: TGCAGTGCTGCCTTTAGACTAGCCCGGGGGGCAGATACGCAGTATTTT
j_gene: TRBJ2-2; v_gene: TRBV5-1; d_gene: .; abundance: few; CDR3aa: CASSFGGPNTGELFF; CDR3nt: TGCGCCAGCAGCTTTGGGGGACCGAACACCGGGGAGCTGTTTTTT
j_gene: TRBJ2-1; v_gene: TRBV4-2; d_gene: .; abundance: .; CDR3aa: CASSQDWSGSYNEQFF; CDR3nt: TGTGCCAGCAGCCAAGATTGGAGTGGTTCCTACAATGAGCAGTTCTTC
j_gene: TRBJ1-4; v_gene: TRBV12-5; d_gene: .; abundance: .; CDR3aa: CASGLDEKLFF; CDR3nt: TGTGCTAGTGGTTTGGATGAAAAACTGTTTTTT
j_gene: TRBJ2-3; v_gene: TRBV19; d_gene: .; abundance: .; CDR3aa: CAVSPGFADTQYF; CDR3nt: TGTGCCGTGAGTCCAGGGTTCGCAGATACGCAGTATTTT
j_gene: TRBJ1-6; v_gene: TRBV12-3/TRBV12-4; d_gene: TRBD1; abundance: .; CDR3aa: CASSGTVDSPLHF; CDR3nt: TGTGCCAGCAGCGGGACAGTGGATTCACCCCTCCACTTT
j_gene: TRBJ1-1; v_gene: TRBV2; d_gene: .; abundance: many; CDR3aa: CASSRHRNTEAFF; CDR3nt: TGTGCCAGCAGTCGACATCGGAACACTGAAGCTTTCTTT
j_gene: TRBJ1-1; v_gene: TRBV20-1; d_gene: .; abundance: few; CDR3aa: CSARSGPAYTEAFF; CDR3nt: TGCAGTGCTAGATCCGGACCGGCGTACACTGAAGCTTTCTTT
j_gene: TRBJ2-7; v_gene: TRBV6-2/TRBV6-3; d_gene: .; abundance: few; CDR3aa: CASTLLGGSVYEQYF; CDR3nt: TGTGCCAGCACCTTACTAGGGGGATCGGTCTACGAGCAGTACTTC
j_gene: TRBJ2-7; v_gene: TRBV29-1; d_gene: .; abundance: few; CDR3aa: CSVALDTQSYEQYF; CDR3nt: TGCAGCGTCGCCTTGGACACACAGTCCTACGAGCAGTACTTC
j_gene: TRBJ2-7; v_gene: TRBV7-9; d_gene: .; abundance: few; CDR3aa: CASSLGGGKAYEQYF; CDR3nt: TGTGCCAGCAGCTTAGGAGGAGGGAAAGCCTACGAGCAGTACTTC
j_gene: TRBJ1-1; v_gene: TRBV6-1; d_gene: .; abundance: .; CDR3aa: CASGTGTVNTEAFF; CDR3nt: TGTGCCAGCGGGACGGGGACGGTGAACACTGAAGCTTTCTTT
j_gene: TRBJ2-1; v_gene: TRBV3-1; d_gene: TRBD1; abundance: .; CDR3aa: CASSKGTGKGYNEQFF; CDR3nt: TGTGCCAGCAGCAAGGGGACAGGGAAGGGCTACAATGAGCAGTTCTTC
j_gene: TRBJ2-2; v_gene: TRBV29-1; d_gene: TRBD1; abundance: .; CDR3aa: CSVRQGVGNTGELFF; CDR3nt: TGCAGCGTCCGACAGGGGGTCGGGAACACCGGGGAGCTGTTTTTT
j_gene: TRBJ1-4; v_gene: TRBV7-9; d_gene: .; abundance: few; CDR3aa: CASRATNEKLFF; CDR3nt: TGTGCCAGCAGAGCAACTAATGAAAAACTGTTTTTT
j_gene: TRBJ2-1; v_gene: TRBV20-1; d_gene: .; abundance: few; CDR3aa: CSARVGSANEQFF; CDR3nt: TGCAGTGCTAGAGTGGGGTCCGCCAATGAGCAGTTCTTC
j_gene: TRBJ2-3; v_gene: TRBV5-1; d_gene: .; abundance: .; CDR3aa: CASSPDGSPDTQYF; CDR3nt: TGCGCCAGCAGCCCGGACGGCAGCCCAGATACGCAGTATTTT
j_gene: TRBJ2-1; v_gene: TRBV28; d_gene: TRBD1; abundance: .; CDR3aa: CASSPGTVGYNEQFF; CDR3nt: TGTGCCAGCAGTCCCGGGACAGTTGGATACAATGAGCAGTTCTTC
j_gene: TRBJ1-2; v_gene: TRBV20-1; d_gene: TRBD1; abundance: .; CDR3aa: CRTSARGTGDGYTF; CDR3nt: TGCAGGACATCGGCCCGGGGGACAGGGGATGGCTACACCTTC
j_gene: TRBJ2-7; v_gene: TRBV12-3/TRBV12-4; d_gene: .; abundance: many; CDR3aa: CASSLSLRQPGYF; CDR3nt: TGTGCCAGCAGTTTAAGCCTCCGACAGCCCGGATACTTC
j_gene: TRBJ2-3; v_gene: TRBV20-1; d_gene: TRBD2; abundance: once; CDR3aa: CSARVAGDTDTQYF; CDR3nt: TGCAGTGCTAGGGTAGCGGGGGACACAGATACGCAGTATTTT
j_gene: TRBJ2-3; v_gene: TRBV6-2/TRBV6-3; d_gene: TRBD2; abundance: few; CDR3aa: CASSSSGGGKTDTQYF; CDR3nt: TGTGCCAGCAGTTCCTCTGGCGGGGGTAAGACAGATACGCAGTATTTT
j_gene: TRBJ1-1; v_gene: TRBV7-6; d_gene: .; abundance: .; CDR3aa: CASSLAATTEAFF; CDR3nt: TGTGCCAGCAGCTTGGCAGCGACCACTGAAGCTTTCTTT
j_gene: TRBJ2-2; v_gene: TRBV5-1; d_gene: TRBD1; abundance: .; CDR3aa: CASSLTSGTANTGELFF; CDR3nt: TGCGCCAGCAGCTTAACCTCCGGGACAGCGAACACCGGGGAGCTGTTTTTT
j_gene: TRBJ2-1; v_gene: TRBV7-2; d_gene: TRBD2; abundance: .; CDR3aa: CALTRGGHYNEQFF; CDR3nt: TGTGCCTTAACCCGGGGGGGCCACTACAATGAGCAGTTCTTC
j_gene: TRBJ2-7; v_gene: TRBV7-9; d_gene: .; abundance: .; CDR3aa: CASSYSRVGEQYF; CDR3nt: TGTGCCAGCAGTTACAGTCGGGTAGGCGAGCAGTACTTC
j_gene: TRBJ2-1; v_gene: TRBV29-1; d_gene: TRBD2; abundance: many; CDR3aa: CSVLTLTSGGSYNEQFF; CDR3nt: TGCAGCGTCCTAACCCTTACTAGCGGGGGTTCTTACAATGAGCAGTTCTTC
j_gene: TRBJ1-5; v_gene: TRBV27; d_gene: .; abundance: .; CDR3aa: CASSYRPYRNQPQHF; CDR3nt: TGTGCCAGCAGTTACCGGCCCTATCGCAATCAGCCCCAGCATTTT
j_gene: TRBJ2-3; v_gene: TRBV20-1; d_gene: .; abundance: .; CDR3aa: CSATGGQPPDTQYF; CDR3nt: TGCAGTGCTACGGGGGGCCAGCCCCCAGATACGCAGTATTTT
j_gene: TRBJ1-4; v_gene: TRBV5-1; d_gene: .; abundance: many; CDR3aa: CASSFRDTANEKLFF; CDR3nt: TGCGCCAGCAGCTTTCGGGACACCGCAAATGAAAAACTGTTTTTT
j_gene: TRBJ1-1; v_gene: TRBV18; d_gene: TRBD1; abundance: few; CDR3aa: CASSPRTGENTEAFF; CDR3nt: TGTGCCAGCTCACCCCGGACAGGGGAGAACACTGAAGCTTTCTTT
j_gene: TRBJ1-1; v_gene: TRBV7-8; d_gene: TRBD1; abundance: .; CDR3aa: CASSNRGSLNTEAFF; CDR3nt: TGTGCCAGCAGTAACAGGGGGTCGCTGAACACTGAAGCTTTCTTT
j_gene: TRBJ2-1; v_gene: TRBV20-1; d_gene: TRBD2; abundance: few; CDR3aa: CSASHRLAGNNEQFF; CDR3nt: TGCAGTGCTAGCCACAGACTAGCGGGGAACAATGAGCAGTTCTTC
j_gene: TRBJ2-2; v_gene: TRBV4-1; d_gene: TRBD1; abundance: .; CDR3aa: CASSGAQGWDGELFF; CDR3nt: TGCGCCAGCAGCGGAGCACAGGGGTGGGACGGGGAGCTGTTTTTT
j_gene: TRBJ2-5; v_gene: TRBV24-1; d_gene: .; abundance: few; CDR3aa: CATSDPGSETQYF; CDR3nt: TGTGCCACCAGTGATCCAGGGAGCGAGACCCAGTACTTC
j_gene: TRBJ2-7; v_gene: TRBV9; d_gene: .; abundance: .; CDR3aa: CASSVGGAQYEQYF; CDR3nt: TGTGCCAGCAGCGTAGGGGGGGCCCAATACGAGCAGTACTTC
j_gene: TRBJ1-5; v_gene: TRBV7-2; d_gene: .; abundance: .; CDR3aa: CASSSPGPYRAQHF; CDR3nt: TGTGCCAGCAGCTCCCCGGGCCCCTATAGGGCCCAGCATTTT
j_gene: TRBJ2-3; v_gene: TRBV20-1; d_gene: .; abundance: few; CDR3aa: CSGEIEDTQYF; CDR3nt: TGCAGTGGGGAGATCGAAGATACGCAGTATTTT
j_gene: TRBJ2-5; v_gene: TRBV10-3; d_gene: .; abundance: once; CDR3aa: CATQLAGEETQYF; CDR3nt: TGTGCCACGCAACTGGCTGGGGAAGAGACCCAGTACTTC
j_gene: TRBJ2-1; v_gene: TRBV6-1; d_gene: TRBD2; abundance: few; CDR3aa: CASSVRGGSYNEQFF; CDR3nt: TGTGCCAGCAGTGTACGCGGGGGGTCCTACAATGAGCAGTTCTTC
j_gene: TRBJ2-1; v_gene: TRBV10-2; d_gene: .; abundance: many; CDR3aa: CASSVTPYPPYNEQFF; CDR3nt: TGCGCCAGCAGTGTGACCCCCTACCCCCCTTACAATGAGCAGTTCTTC
j_gene: TRBJ2-4; v_gene: TRBV2; d_gene: .; abundance: .; CDR3aa: CASRGDGNIQYF; CDR3nt: TGTGCCAGCAGGGGGGACGGGAACATTCAGTACTTC
j_gene: TRBJ2-1; v_gene: TRBV10-3; d_gene: .; abundance: .; CDR3aa: CAIRAGNEQFF; CDR3nt: TGTGCCATCCGGGCGGGAAATGAGCAGTTCTTC
j_gene: TRBJ2-5; v_gene: TRBV20-1; d_gene: .; abundance: .; CDR3aa: CSARSNQETQYF; CDR3nt: TGCAGTGCTAGGTCCAACCAAGAGACCCAGTACTTC
j_gene: TRBJ2-7; v_gene: TRBV27; d_gene: TRBD1; abundance: .; CDR3aa: CASSLSWDRKGEQYF; CDR3nt: TGTGCCAGCAGTTTATCCTGGGACAGGAAAGGCGAGCAGTACTTC